A single sample gave rise to the 15 T cell receptor beta chains below, sequenced in a study of shared clonotypes between healthy human individuals. Profiling relied on immunoSEQ multiplex PCR, and the TCRdb table lists in-frame clones only, not all of them. The profile shows 550,000 to 600,000 clones, roughly 98% of them singletons. Naive CD8 isolation took CD45RO-negative cells positively selected for CCR7 and excluded terminally differentiated effector memory CD45RA+ cells. Sample: naive CD8+ T cells sorted from blood. Receptors were obtained from a man aged 25 to 40 in good health.

J is TRBJ2-7 and V is TRBV11-2, with D unclear. The CDR3 is 12 residues long. V shed 4 bases and J shed 3 bases, with 7 bases lying between them. Per germline, CDR1 SGHAT and CDR2 FQNNGV. CDR3 sequence reads: CASSSTRYEQYF. The CDR3 DNA is TGTGCCAGCAGCTCCACCCGCTACGAGCAGTACTTC.

The rearrangement uses TRBV27 and TRBJ2-3; no firm D call. This CDR3 comprises 13 residues. The germline gives CDR1 MNHEY, CDR2 SMNVEV (reference sequence). The V end lost 3 bases, the J end lost 8 bases, and 12 bases lay between the germline ends. The DNA of the CDR3 is TGTGCCAGCAGTTTCCCCGGACGGGTTACGCAGTATTTT. As protein: CASSFPGRVTQYF.

In regard to this clone: Other DNA variants within this sample encode the same CDR3. The CDR3 loop is CASSPLAGGPDTQYF. The CDR3 DNA sequence: TGTGCCAGCAGTCCCCTAGCGGGAGGGCCGGATACGCAGTATTTT. V and J are TRBV27 and TRBJ2-3; 12 bases map to TRBD2. V was pared by 5 bases and J by 6 bases, with 6 bases of the junction left unmatched. CDR1 and CDR2 (germline): MNHEY, SMNVEV (reference sequence). The CDR3 runs 15 residues.

The V and J genes are TRBV6-5 and TRBJ2-7, with unresolved D. V lost 7 bases, J lost 1 base, and 14 bases lay in between. The V gene's germline CDR1 is MNHEY and CDR2 SVGAGI. There are 14 residues in the CDR3. CDR3 amino acids: CASKNYLRSYEQYF. The DNA of the CDR3 is TGTGCCAGCAAAAATTACCTGCGTTCCTACGAGCAGTACTTC.

The chain links TRBV25-1 to TRBJ1-2, with a possible D match to TRBD1 (6 bases). Deletions cut 2 bases from V and 6 bases from J, with 19 bases between. Germline CDR1 reads MGHDK; CDR2 reads SYGVNS. This CDR3 contains 16 residues. The CDR3 loop is CASSEPGTTARDGYTF. CDR3 DNA: TGTGCCAGCAGTGAACCCGGGACAACTGCTAGGGATGGCTACACCTTC.

V and J are TRBV6-5 and TRBJ2-1; 7 nucleotides match TRBD2. The CDR3 runs 13 residues. Unmatched junction bases numbered 3, after V lost 0 bases and J lost 10 bases. Germline V gives CDR1 MNHEY, CDR2 SVGAGI. CDR3 residues: CASSYSTSNEQFF. The CDR3, as DNA: TGTGCCAGCAGTTACTCGACTAGCAACGAGCAGTTCTTC.

This chain links TRBV6-5 with TRBJ2-7, with D possibly TRBD2 on 6 matching bases. Trimming pared 0 bases from V and 5 bases from J, leaving 14 bases between. CDR3 length: 15 residues. In germline, CDR1 is MNHEY, CDR2 SVGAGI. The CDR3 nucleotides are TGTGCCAGCAGTTACTCGGAGGGGAGTCAAAACGAGCAGTACTTC. Translating it yields CASSYSEGSQNEQYF.

The genes are TRBV29-1 and TRBJ2-5; D may match TRBD1 or TRBD2 (5 bases each). Per the germline V gene, CDR1 is SQVTM and CDR2 is ANQGSEA. Trimming left V 6 bases short and J 2 bases short, with 16 bases between. This CDR3 spans 14 amino acids. The CDR3: CSVVKRDVQETQYF. The CDR3 nucleotides are TGCAGCGTAGTCAAGAGGGACGTTCAAGAGACCCAGTACTTC.

The rearrangement links TRBV7-9 to TRBJ2-7; D might be TRBD1 (6 bases). The germline V gene has CDR1 SEHNR and CDR2 FQNEAQ (reference sequence). The CDR3 runs to 15 residues. V dropped 5 bases and J dropped 5 bases, with 19 bases sitting between them. The CDR3 spells CASSKTGTLHHEQYF. The CDR3 DNA is TGTGCCAGCAGCAAAACCGGGACACTTCATCACGAGCAGTACTTC.

This chain links TRBV29-1 with TRBJ2-7; TRBD1 aligns across 9 bases. Losses at the gene ends were 4 bases for V and 4 bases for J; bases not matched to a gene: 17. The length of the CDR3 is 17 residues. Germline V gene lookup returns CDR1 SQVTM and CDR2 ANQGSEA. The chain's CDR3 is CSVVDRGVLPQEYEQYF. The CDR3 nucleotides are TGCAGCGTTGTAGACAGGGGGGTTCTTCCGCAAGAATACGAGCAGTACTTC.

This rearrangement joins TRBV14 to TRBJ2-3; D not certain. Per the germline V gene, CDR1 is SGHDN and CDR2 is FVKESK. V lost 1 base and J 3 bases, leaving 5 bases between the germline ends. The CDR3 consists of 13 residues. The CDR3 spells CASSQAGTDTQYF. The CDR3 region has the DNA TGTGCCAGCAGCCAAGCCGGAACAGATACGCAGTATTTT. Combining the CDR3 with reference TRBV14 and TRBJ2-3 gives the whole variable domain EAGVTQFPSHSVIEKGQTVTLRCDPISGHDNLYWYRRVMGKEIKFLLHFVKESKQDESGMPNNRFLAERTGGTYSTLKVQPAELEDSGVYFCASSQAGTDTQYFGPGTRLTVL.

CDR3: CASSQLSTEAFF. The CDR3 coding sequence is TGTGCCAGCAGCCAACTGAGCACTGAAGCTTTCTTT. This rearrangement joins TRBV14 to TRBJ1-1; no clear D. This CDR3 comprises 12 residues. Germline-derived CDR1 and CDR2 are SGHDN and FVKESK. V lost 2 bases to trimming and J lost 4 bases, with 5 bases between them.

The gene calls are TRBV13 and TRBJ1-2; D not certain. Trimming shortened V by 5 bases and J by 0 bases, and 13 bases separated the two germline ends. Germline loops: CDR1 PRHDT, CDR2 FYEKMQ (reference sequence). The CDR3 has 15 residues. The CDR3: CASSELRKANYGYTF. The CDR3 nucleotides are TGTGCCAGCAGCGAGTTAAGGAAAGCTAACTATGGCTACACCTTC.

The chain joins TRBV29-1 to TRBJ1-1; a weak D match, TRBD1 (5 bases). The length of the CDR3 is 12 residues. The germline CDR1 and CDR2 sequences are SQVTM and ANQGSEA. Trimming took off 1 base at V and 9 bases at J, with 12 bases between the two ends. CDR3 sequence reads: CSVEGRGLQAFF. The CDR3 nucleotides are TGCAGCGTTGAAGGTCGGGGCCTCCAAGCTTTCTTT. The full variable domain, rest sourced from reference TRBV29-1 and TRBJ1-1, is SAVISQKPSRDICQRGTSLTIQCQVDSQVTMMFWYRQQPGQSLTLIATANQGSEATYESGFVIDKFPISRPNLTFSTLTVSNMSPEDSSIYLCSVEGRGLQAFFGQGTRLTVV.

The rearrangement links TRBV15 to TRBJ1-1; a weak D match, TRBD1 (5 bases). The CDR3 extends over 12 amino acids. V was shortened by 9 bases and J by 4 bases, with 12 bases between the two germline ends. CDR1 is LNHNV, CDR2 YYDKDF, per germline (reference sequence). In DNA, the CDR3 is TGTGCCACTAATACAGGATCCACTGAAGCTTTCTTT. Encoded protein: CATNTGSTEAFF.